The 18 T cell receptor beta chains below all came from one sample that was sequenced in a study of blood T cell repertoires in COVID-19. Data came from immunoSEQ multiplex PCR; TCRdb stores just in-frame clones and leaves some out. This table holds around 250,000 clones, around 80% found once. The source material was peripheral blood. The source is a woman older than 75 with acute or convalescent COVID-19.

The J gene is TRBJ1-3, the V gene TRBV2; TRBD1 might be the D (6 bases). Germline V gives CDR1 SNHLY, CDR2 FYNNEI. The CDR3 covers 16 residues. The V end was cut by 6 bases, the J end by 4 bases, with 19 bases between. The CDR3 sequence is CASSALTGRSGNTIYF. The DNA for the CDR3 is TGTGCCAGCAGCGCATTAACAGGGCGTTCGGGAAACACCATATATTTT.

The chain carries TRBV19 and TRBJ1-2, with D unclear. The CDR3 extends over 12 amino acids. Germline V gives CDR1 LNHDA, CDR2 SQIVND (reference sequence). Trimming left V 2 bases short and J 2 bases short, with 3 bases between. The CDR3 DNA follows: TGTGCCAGTAGTATACAGAACTATGGCTACACCTTC. Translation gives CASSIQNYGYTF.

The chain recombines TRBV19 with TRBJ2-1; D unclear. CDR3 length: 15 amino acids. Germline assignment: CDR1 LNHDA and CDR2 SQIVND (reference sequence). V lost 7 bases to trimming and J lost 0 bases, with 13 bases between them. In DNA, the CDR3 is TGTGCCAGTAAGAAGTCAGGAAGCTCCTACAATGAGCAGTTCTTC. Protein product: CASKKSGSSYNEQFF.

This chain links TRBV6-5 with TRBJ1-5; possible D gene TRBD1, 6 bases. Trimming shortened V by 11 bases and J by 3 bases, and 14 bases separated the two germline ends. The CDR3 is 13 residues long. Germline CDR1 is MNHEY and CDR2 is SVGAGI. The CDR3 sequence: CACNRDYNQPQHF. The CDR3 DNA reads as TGTGCCTGCAACAGGGATTACAATCAGCCCCAGCATTTT.

The V and J genes are TRBV6-6 and TRBJ2-3, with 9 bases aligning to TRBD2. V shed 7 bases, J shed 2 bases, and the junction held 7 bases outside the gene matches. Looked up from germline, CDR1 is MNHNY and CDR2 is SVGAGI (reference sequence). This CDR3 contains 15 residues. The CDR3 nucleotides read TGTGCCAGCACCTCGGGACTAGCTACCACAGATACGCAGTATTTT. Protein product: CASTSGLATTDTQYF.

The chain has TRBV2 and TRBJ1-5; 7 bases match TRBD1. CDR3 length: 15 residues. V lost 7 bases to trimming and J lost 8 bases; unmatched junction nucleotides: 14. Germline V gene lookup returns CDR1 SNHLY and CDR2 FYNNEI. The CDR3 sequence is CASTLRQGIFEPQHF. The CDR3 DNA reads TGTGCCAGCACCCTCCGACAGGGTATCTTTGAGCCCCAGCATTTT.

The genes are TRBV7-3 and TRBJ2-5; TRBD2 matches 8 bases. The V gene end was trimmed by 5 bases and the J gene end by 5 bases; junction bases not matched to a gene: 7. The germline V gene has CDR1 SGHTA and CDR2 FQGTGA. There are 14 residues in the CDR3. Here the CDR3 reads CASSKTGGEETQYF. CDR3 nucleotide sequence: TGTGCCAGCAGCAAAACCGGGGGGGAGGAGACCCAGTACTTC.

This clone has more than one count but fewer than ten. The chain is built from TRBV7-9 and TRBJ1-1; 8 nucleotides match TRBD1. The CDR3 extends over 16 amino acids. Germline trimming cut 4 bases from V and 7 bases from J; bases unmatched to any gene: 14. The germline CDR1 and CDR2 sequences are SEHNR and FQNEAQ (reference sequence). The CDR3 protein is CASSYNPDRGGGEAFF. The CDR3 coding sequence is TGTGCCAGCAGCTACAACCCCGACAGGGGAGGGGGTGAAGCTTTCTTT. Full variable domain (rest looked up from reference TRBV7-9 and TRBJ1-1): DTGVSQNPRHKITKRGQNVTFRCDPISEHNRLYWYRQTLGQGPEFLTYFQNEAQLEKSRLLSDRFSAERPKGSFSTLEIQRTEQGDSAMYLCASSYNPDRGGGEAFFGQGTRLTVV.

The chain joins TRBV4-2 to TRBJ2-2; 8 bases align to TRBD2. The CDR3 is 14 residues long. Germline CDR1 and CDR2: LGHNA and YNFKEQ. V shed 1 base, J shed 6 bases, and the junction held 1 base outside the gene matches. Here the CDR3 reads CASSQARGAGELFF. The CDR3 bases are TGTGCCAGCAGCCAAGCGCGGGGGGCCGGGGAGCTGTTTTTT.

The rearrangement uses TRBV7-9 and TRBJ1-6; 8 bases fit TRBD1. The V and J ends lost 1 base and 1 base, in that order; junction bases with no gene match: 6. This CDR3 comprises 18 residues. The germline gives CDR1 SEHNR, CDR2 FQNEAQ (reference sequence). CDR3 nucleotide sequence: TGTGCCAGCAGCTTAGGAAGACAGGGGAGGTCCTATAATTCACCCCTCCACTTT. Residues: CASSLGRQGRSYNSPLHF. Full variable domain (rest looked up from reference TRBV7-9 and TRBJ1-6): DTGVSQNPRHKITKRGQNVTFRCDPISEHNRLYWYRQTLGQGPEFLTYFQNEAQLEKSRLLSDRFSAERPKGSFSTLEIQRTEQGDSAMYLCASSLGRQGRSYNSPLHFGNGTRLTVT.

The chain recombines TRBV19 with TRBJ1-5, with 11 bases aligning to TRBD1. V shed 5 bases, J shed 2 bases, and the junction held 8 bases outside the gene matches. The CDR3 covers 17 residues. Germline CDR1 and CDR2: LNHDA and SQIVND (reference sequence). The CDR3 DNA reads TGTGCCAGTAGTCCCCAGGACAGGGGGCGAGGCAATCAGCCCCAGCATTTT. Its translation: CASSPQDRGRGNQPQHF.

This chain links TRBV5-6 with TRBJ1-6; 7 positions match TRBD1. V shed 4 bases, J shed 4 bases, and the junction held 5 bases outside the gene matches. Germline V CDR1 and CDR2: SGHDT, YYEEEE. CDR3 length: 15 amino acids. The CDR3 loop is CASSRTDRYNSPLHF. The CDR3 DNA reads as TGTGCCAGCAGCCGAACGGACAGGTATAATTCACCCCTCCACTTT.

The V call is TRBV19, the J call TRBJ1-5; D ambiguous. V dropped 8 bases and J dropped 0 bases, with 5 bases sitting between them. The CDR3 sequence is 12 residues long. Germline loops: CDR1 LNHDA, CDR2 SQIVND (reference sequence). The DNA of the CDR3 is TGTGCCAGTGCGTTTAGCAATCAGCCCCAGCATTTT. Its translation is CASAFSNQPQHF. Variable domain in full (rest from reference TRBV19 and TRBJ1-5): DGGITQSPKYLFRKEGQNVTLSCEQNLNHDAMYWYRQDPGQGLRLIYYSQIVNDFQKGDIAEGYSVSREKKESFPLTVTSAQKNPTAFYLCASAFSNQPQHFGDGTRLSIL.

The chain has TRBV6-4 and TRBJ2-2; tentatively, D is TRBD2 (5 bases). The germline V gene encodes CDR1 MRHNA and CDR2 SNTAGT. The germline V and J ends were trimmed by 7 bases and 3 bases, with 12 bases remaining between them. CDR3 length: 14 residues. In DNA, the CDR3 is TGTGCCAGCAAACGGGGAGTAGACACCGGGGAGCTGTTTTTT. Encoded protein: CASKRGVDTGELFF.

This chain joins TRBV5-4 and TRBJ2-6; D is unresolved. CDR1 and CDR2 (germline): SGHNT, YYREEE (reference sequence). CDR3 length: 17 residues. Deletions cut 0 bases from V and 1 base from J, with 11 bases between. Here the CDR3 DNA reads TGTGCCAGCAGCTTGGAAGCTACCATTTCTGGGGCCAACGTCCTGACTTTC. Protein: CASSLEATISGANVLTF. The full variable domain, with the rest looked up from reference TRBV5-4 and TRBJ2-6, is ETGVTQSPTHLIKTRGQQVTLRCSSQSGHNTVSWYQQALGQGPQFIFQYYREEENGRGNFPPRFSGLQFPNYSSELNVNALELDDSALYLCASSLEATISGANVLTFGAGSRLTVL.

J is TRBJ2-4 and V is TRBV12-2; the D call of TRBD2 is as the table states it, not checked on the DNA. TRBV12-2 is labeled a pseudogene. This CDR3 spans 16 amino acids. Written as DNA, the CDR3 is TGTGCAAGTCGCTTTGGGGTAGCGGGCCCAAAAAACATTCAGTACTTC. It specifies CASRFGVAGPKNIQYF.

This clone has just a few counts. This sequence joins TRBV4-3 and TRBJ2-5, with D hard to call. The CDR3 is 13 amino acids. V lost 0 bases, J lost 3 bases, and 5 bases lay in between. Germline-derived CDR1 and CDR2 are LGHNA and YSLEER. The CDR3 here is CASSQDRKETQYF. The CDR3 nucleotides are TGCGCCAGCAGCCAAGACAGAAAAGAGACCCAGTACTTC.

The chain has TRBV5-1 and TRBJ2-6, with D hard to call. This CDR3 region has 17 residues. Germline assignment: CDR1 SGHRS and CDR2 YFSETQ. V dropped 0 bases and J dropped 2 bases, with 12 bases sitting between them. Written as DNA, the CDR3 is TGCGCCAGCAGCTTGGCGGGTGGTCTTGCTGGGGCCAACGTCCTGACTTTC. This encodes CASSLAGGLAGANVLTF.